The 24 T cell receptor beta chains in this list originate from one sample, sequenced in a study of T-cell reconstitution after alpha-beta-depleted transplantation in children. For TCRbeta, the library was prepared with unique molecular identifiers. MiXCR was run by TCRdb on the PCR reads, yielding one entry per CDR3 protein. The sample includes 180,000 or so distinct CDR3 sequences, 6.3% of them seen just once. The material sequenced was PBMCs, taken before TCRalphabeta/CD19-depleted stem cell transplant. These receptors all stem from a girl under two years old with combined immunodeficiency, due to receive a stem cell transplant.

In its sample, this clonotype was seen many times. V usage is TRBV4-1 and J usage is TRBJ1-2; TRBD1 might be the D (5 bases). CDR1 and CDR2 from the germline V gene are MGHRA and YSYEKL. The V gene lost 4 bases and the J gene lost 8 bases, with 20 bases spanning the gap. This CDR3 is 15 amino acids long. The CDR3 loop is CASSLTILFGGGYTF. The CDR3 DNA is TGCGCCAGCAGCCTTACAATTTTGTTCGGGGGAGGCTACACCTTC.

This clonotype came up many times. The gene calls are TRBV7-9 and TRBJ2-1; TRBD2 matches at 12 bases. J was trimmed by 6 bases and V by 8 bases; bases with no gene match: 8. The CDR3 contains 15 residues. Germline loops: CDR1 SEHNR, CDR2 FQNEAQ (reference sequence). This CDR3 is CASELLAGGSNEQFF. As DNA, the CDR3 is TGTGCCAGCGAGTTACTAGCGGGAGGCTCCAATGAGCAGTTCTTC.

This clonotype was seen repeatedly, ten times or more. The V call is TRBV12-3 or TRBV12-4, the J call TRBJ2-1, with a tentative D call TRBD1 (6 bases). V was pared by 4 bases and J by 7 bases, with 11 bases between. The CDR3 runs 13 residues. CDR3 loop: CASSWGPRNEQFF. In nucleotides, the CDR3 is TGTGCCAGCAGTTGGGGGCCAAGGAATGAGCAGTTCTTC.

This clonotype was detected ten times or more. This chain uses TRBV7-9 with TRBJ2-3; the D is unclear. The CDR3 contains 14 residues. Germline lookup yields CDR1 SEHNR and CDR2 FQNEAQ (reference sequence). The ends were cut back, 2 bases at V and 1 base at J, with 7 bases in the middle. CDR3 loop: CASSLSVRTDTQYF. The CDR3 coding sequence is TGTGCCAGCAGCTTAAGCGTTCGCACAGATACGCAGTATTTT.

This clonotype was seen at least ten times. The rearrangement joins TRBV29-1 to TRBJ2-5; no firm D call. The germline V and J ends were trimmed by 2 bases and 7 bases, with 8 bases remaining between them. Germline V gene lookup returns CDR1 SQVTM and CDR2 ANQGSEA. CDR3 length: 11 amino acids. The CDR3 spells CSVENDGTQYF. The DNA for the CDR3 is TGCAGCGTTGAAAACGACGGGACCCAGTACTTC.

This clonotype was recorded at least ten times. The chain is built from TRBV4-1 and TRBJ1-1; no definite D call. This CDR3 spans 13 amino acids. Germline V lookup: CDR1 MGHRA, CDR2 YSYEKL. Trimming shortened V by 0 bases and J by 7 bases, and 9 bases separated the two germline ends. This chain's CDR3 is CASSQEGYDEAFF. In DNA, the CDR3 is TGCGCCAGCAGCCAAGAGGGATATGATGAAGCTTTCTTT.

This clonotype has just a few counts. The V gene is TRBV14, the J gene TRBJ1-2; the D is unclear. Trimming left V 3 bases short and J 5 bases short, with 13 bases between. Germline V gene sequence: CDR1 SGHDN, CDR2 FVKESK. CDR3 length: 14 amino acids. The CDR3 DNA follows: TGTGCCAGCAGCCACTCGAGGGATGCTTATGGCTACACCTTC. This gives the protein CASSHSRDAYGYTF. Filled out from reference TRBV14 and TRBJ1-2, the complete variable domain reads EAGVTQFPSHSVIEKGQTVTLRCDPISGHDNLYWYRRVMGKEIKFLLHFVKESKQDESGMPNNRFLAERTGGTYSTLKVQPAELEDSGVYFCASSHSRDAYGYTFGSGTRLTVV.

V gene TRBV28 combines with J gene TRBJ2-3; perhaps D is TRBD1 or TRBD2 (6 bases each). CDR1 is MDHEN, CDR2 SYDVKM, per germline. The V end lost 4 bases, the J end lost 6 bases, and 23 bases lay between the germline ends. The CDR3 sequence is 17 residues long. This CDR3 is CASSSRSWGAYEDTQYF. CDR3 sequence (DNA): TGTGCCAGCAGTTCAAGGTCCTGGGGGGCGTACGAGGATACGCAGTATTTT.

This clonotype was found many times. The chain has TRBV2 and TRBJ2-6; TRBD1 is a possible D gene (6 bases). Germline CDR1 is SNHLY and CDR2 is FYNNEI. Trimming left V 9 bases short and J 0 bases short, with 9 bases between. This CDR3 region has 14 residues. The CDR3 sequence is CARRQASGANVLTF. CDR3 bases: TGTGCCAGGAGACAGGCCTCTGGGGCCAACGTCCTGACTTTC.

This clonotype was picked up many times. The chain carries TRBV9 and TRBJ2-7; the D is unclear. The length of the CDR3 is 11 residues. Germline V CDR1 and CDR2: SGDLS, YYNGEE. Trimming left V 0 bases short and J 6 bases short, with 4 bases between. In DNA, the CDR3 is TGTGCCAGCAGCGTAGGGGGCGAGCAGTACTTC. This codes for CASSVGGEQYF.

In its sample, this clonotype was seen many times. The genes are TRBV20-1 and TRBJ1-6; D unclear. Trimming left V 3 bases short and J 9 bases short, with 18 bases between. The CDR3 covers 15 residues. Looked up from germline, CDR1 is DFQATT and CDR2 is SNEGSKA (reference sequence). In DNA form, the CDR3 reads TGCAGTGCTAGGGAGCGTACCAACCCGGGTTCACCCCTCCACTTT. Residues: CSARERTNPGSPLHF.

V gene TRBV5-1 combines with J gene TRBJ1-1; 7 bases align to TRBD1. Per the germline V gene, CDR1 is SGHRS and CDR2 is YFSETQ. Trimming at V came to 0 bases and at J to 0 bases, leaving 8 bases not matched to a gene. CDR3 length: 17 amino acids. CDR3 coding DNA: TGCGCCAGCAGCTTGGCGGTATTAACAGGGGTGAACACTGAAGCTTTCTTT. Translated: CASSLAVLTGVNTEAFF.

The chain couples TRBV4-1 to TRBJ2-2, with 7 bases aligning to TRBD2. J gave up 1 base and V 4 bases, and 12 bases lay outside the gene matches. Germline CDR1 MGHRA, CDR2 YSYEKL. The CDR3 is 18 amino acids. CDR3 in amino acids: CASSRLHQAGRNTGELFF. DNA for the CDR3: TGCGCCAGCAGCCGACTGCATCAAGCGGGGCGGAACACCGGGGAGCTGTTTTTT.

Remarks on this clonotype: A much more abundant neighbour one base away suggests this may be a read error. The V call is TRBV29-1, the J call TRBJ1-3, with unresolved D. This CDR3 is built from 13 residues. Germline V gene sequence: CDR1 SQVTM, CDR2 ANQGSEA. The CDR3: CSVDLGSGNTIHF. The CDR3 DNA is TGCAGCGTTGACCTGGGCTCTGGAAACACCATACATTTT.

This clonotype was found many times. The chain links TRBV18 to TRBJ1-1; D is uncertain. The CDR3 contains 14 residues. Germline CDR1 reads KGHSH; CDR2 reads LQKENI. The V end was cut by 3 bases, the J end by 0 bases, with 8 bases between. The CDR3 bases are TGTGCCAGCTCACCGGAGGTAATGAACACTGAAGCTTTCTTT. Amino acids: CASSPEVMNTEAFF.

This clonotype has a count of ten or more. V gene TRBV20-1 combines with J gene TRBJ1-5, with D uncertain. The CDR3 consists of 17 residues. Germline V gene data show CDR1 as DFQATT and CDR2 as SNEGSKA (reference sequence). DNA of the CDR3: TGCGCAGCGATGACCAACCAGGCAGTTTATAGCAATCAGCCCCAGCATTTT. Protein sequence: CAAMTNQAVYSNQPQHF.

This clonotype was observed many times. V gene TRBV12-3 or TRBV12-4 combines with J gene TRBJ1-1, with 8 bases lining up with TRBD1. The CDR3 spans 15 residues. The ends lost 4 bases at V and 8 bases at J; junction bases unmatched: 12. CDR3: CASSWGTGFPSEAFF. The CDR3 nucleotides read TGTGCCAGCAGTTGGGGGACAGGTTTCCCATCGGAAGCTTTCTTT.

This clonotype was picked up a small number of times. The gene calls are TRBV20-1 and TRBJ2-1, with 10 positions matching TRBD2. Germline-derived CDR1 and CDR2 are DFQATT and SNEGSKA (reference sequence). The CDR3 is 16 residues long. Trimming removed 4 bases from V and 3 bases from J; junction bases left unmatched: 9. The CDR3 region is CSATGLATENYNEQFF. CDR3 sequence (DNA): TGCAGTGCTACGGGACTAGCGACTGAAAACTACAATGAGCAGTTCTTC.

At least ten counts were recorded for this clonotype. V gene TRBV7-3 combines with J gene TRBJ2-5; D not resolved. Trimming shortened V by 6 bases and J by 2 bases, and 16 bases separated the two germline ends. CDR3 length equals 15 residues. CDR1 is SGHTA, CDR2 FQGTGA, per germline. Written as DNA, the CDR3 is TGTGCCAGCAGTTCCCCACGGCTGCCTCAAGAGACCCAGTACTTC. Translating gives CASSSPRLPQETQYF.

This clonotype came up many times. V gene TRBV24-1 combines with J gene TRBJ2-7; 8 nucleotides line up with TRBD1. CDR1 is KGHDR and CDR2 is SFDVKD in the germline V gene. The CDR3 loop spans 14 amino acids. Trimming at V came to 7 bases and at J to 2 bases, leaving 6 bases not matched to a gene. The CDR3 DNA reads TGTGCCACCAGACAGGGGGGATCCACCTACGAGCAGTACTTC. Translated, it gives CATRQGGSTYEQYF.

This clonotype was seen repeatedly, ten times or more. The chain uses TRBV20-1 and TRBJ2-6, with TRBD1 matching 7 bases. Trimming removed 0 bases from V and 0 bases from J; junction bases left unmatched: 5. The CDR3 runs to 17 residues. Germline CDR1 reads DFQATT; CDR2 reads SNEGSKA (reference sequence). CDR3 sequence: CSARDLGQPSGANVLTF. The CDR3 coding sequence is TGCAGTGCTAGAGATTTGGGACAGCCCTCTGGGGCCAACGTCCTGACTTTC.

This clonotype was seen at least ten times. J is TRBJ2-1 and V is TRBV20-1; 10 nucleotides match TRBD2. Per the germline V gene, CDR1 is DFQATT and CDR2 is SNEGSKA (reference sequence). The CDR3 length is 19 residues. Trimming removed 2 bases from V and 0 bases from J; junction bases left unmatched: 13. CDR3 bases: TGCAGTGCTAGAAAATATTTAGCGGGGGGCCAAAGCTCCTACAATGAGCAGTTCTTC. Translated, it gives CSARKYLAGGQSSYNEQFF.

This rearrangement joins TRBV15 to TRBJ2-6; possible D gene TRBD1, 6 bases. Deletions cut 4 bases from V and 0 bases from J, with 16 bases between. The CDR3 runs to 18 residues. Germline lookup yields CDR1 LNHNV and CDR2 YYDKDF (reference sequence). The CDR3 spells CATSTSDSATSGANVLTF. The DNA for the CDR3 is TGTGCCACCAGCACCTCGGACAGCGCTACCTCTGGGGCCAACGTCCTGACTTTC. Variable domain in full (rest from reference TRBV15 and TRBJ2-6): DAMVIQNPRYQVTQFGKPVTLSCSQTLNHNVMYWYQQKSSQAPKLLFHYYDKDFNNEADTPDNFQSRRPNTSFCFLDIRSPGLGDTAMYLCATSTSDSATSGANVLTFGAGSRLTVL.

Many counts were recorded for this clonotype. This sequence joins TRBV3-1 and TRBJ2-5; 7 positions match TRBD1. The length of the CDR3 is 16 residues. V shed 0 bases, J shed 4 bases, and the junction held 8 bases outside the gene matches. Germline CDR1 and CDR2: LGHDT and YNNKEL (reference sequence). The CDR3 nucleotides read TGTGCCAGCAGCCAAGACCACTTGACAGGGACAGAGACCCAGTACTTC. Its protein product is CASSQDHLTGTETQYF.